Included here is one T cell receptor beta chain sequence, with context. As yet, its antigen is unknown. The sample originates from a study of breast tumors, draining lymph nodes, adjacent tissues. Study-level findings and limits: Data fit most tumor T cells coming from lymph node, expanding in tumor. Tumor repertoires ranked between lymph nodes and nontumor tissue in diversity, with V and J gene preferences. The lymph node origin of tumor T cells was framed as consistent with a hypothesis, not demonstrated.

Trimming removed 3 bases from V and 1 base from J; junction bases left unmatched: 7. CDR3 size: 15 residues. Germline values: CDR1 DFQATT, CDR2 SNEGSKA (reference sequence). TCRdb reprocessed the multiplex PCR reads with MiXCR, giving one entry per CDR3 protein. The top ten clones hold more than 20% of a sample with 20,000 to 25,000 distinct CDR3 sequences, 60% to 75% of them seen once. The clonotype was recovered from a female donor with breast cancer. Some clones in this sample may be carry-over from other donors' samples. The chain links TRBV20-1 to TRBJ2-5; 8 nucleotides align to TRBD1. The source material was tumor-adjacent breast tissue. DNA of the CDR3: TGCAGTGCTAGGAAAGGACAGGGCCCCCAAGAGACCCAGTACTTC. It is translated as CSARKGQGPQETQYF.